This TCR beta chain appears in the sequencing data of a study of T cells in women clearing cervical HPV infection. Assay: immunoSEQ multiplex PCR; the TCRdb copy retains only in-frame clones and omits some. Its listing shows some 28,000 clones. Germline assignment: CDR1 DFQATT and CDR2 SNEGSKA (reference sequence). The CDR3 is 14 amino acids. V lost 3 bases, J lost 2 bases, and 5 bases stayed unmatched. Overall study results and limits: Richness differences could reflect unmeasured T-cell content per sample.

About this clone: Its cognate antigen is unknown. Read coverage stops 3 residues before the CDR3 terminus; the germline J gene supplies the remainder.

Sequenced sample: blood buffy coat. This rearrangement joins TRBV20-1 to TRBJ2-5, with 8 bases aligning to TRBD1. The TCR comes from a woman aged 18 to 75 with a cervical HPV16 infection that either progressed to CIN3+ or cleared (not recorded which). CDR3 bases read: TGCAGTGCTAGGGACAGGGTGGGGCAAGAGACC. It translates to CSARDRVGQET. The whole CDR3 sequence is CSARDRVGQETQYF.